Sequencing of this TCR beta chain was carried out in a study of early T cells in non-severe SARS-CoV-2 infection (dated by TCRdb to the early 2020s). Study-wide context: Because TCR sequencing was done on bulk RNA from unsorted whole blood, the alpha and beta chains could not be paired. Results and caveats for the whole study, not just this receptor: VDJdb matching was skewed toward anti-spike CD8 responses and likely underestimated virus-specific expansions by missing private and CD4 specificities.

Set within a cohort of healthcare workers in London, UK, this nested case-control study involved weekly PCR testing of nasopharyngeal swabs along with blood sampling. Healthcare workers were recruited during the week of the UK lockdown, between 23 and 31 March 2020, and followed weekly for up to roughly 15 weeks. V is cut back by 6 bases and J by 1 base, with 7 bases in the junction unmatched. Including cysteine and phenylalanine, the CDR3 has 15 amino acids. Only CDR3 DNA is held: 45 bases, read in frame from base 1. The germline V gene gives CDR1 as SGHVS and CDR2 as FNYEAQ. Library construction relied on 5' RACE. This sample was sequenced with a NextSeq 500. In the TCR library protocol, unique molecular identifiers were attached to individual cDNA molecules to correct for PCR bias and sequencing error. Both TCR alpha and beta chains were sequenced, and tight co-correlation was observed between alpha and beta sequence abundances in each sample. The authors' analysis ran thus. Decombinator V4 was used to annotate TCR sequences for V gene, J gene and CDR3. TCRs were defined as expanded if a significant change between any two time points was detected under a Poisson model with p below 0.0001. TCR abundances were normalised to the total number of TCRs sequenced in each sample and reported as counts per million. TRAV1-2 paired with TRAJ12, TRAJ20 or TRAJ33 defined MAIT TCRs, while TRAV10 paired with TRAJ18 defined iNKT TCRs. VDJdb, accessed 1 November 2021, was searched for CMV, EBV and SARS-CoV-2 annotated TCRs, excluding TCRs annotated for multiple antigens. Using fastp trimming at Q25 and MiXCR clonotype assembly, TCRdb reanalyzed the public sequencing data and kept in-frame beta chains. Here each entry gathers all rows of one CDR3 protein and keeps the most common genes and DNA. The V and J calls, along with clone size, are taken from TCRdb and not from the paper's own processing. The table for this sample lists tens of thousands of distinct CDR3 sequences; roughly 5.7% of them were counted only once. About 5.9% of the sample rests with the top ten.

This clonotype was counted ten times or more. Its antigen target is currently unknown. The sample holds no much larger clone one base away, and base qualities are not on file. The chain links TRBV7-6 with TRBJ2-3; TRBD1 fits 7 bases in the junction. Input material: whole blood. The clonotype comes from an adult who was a healthcare worker with PCR-confirmed SARS-CoV-2 infection or an uninfected control (not recorded which). The nucleotide sequence is given as TGTGCCAGCAGTCAACAGGGGTTGGGCACAGATACGCAGTATTTT. This is translated as CASSQQGLGTDTQYF.